These 29 T cell receptor beta chains came from one sample sequenced in a study of blood T cell repertoires in COVID-19. The repertoire was sequenced with immunoSEQ multiplex PCR; TCRdb's copy has only in-frame clones and lacks some. The sample lists hundreds of thousands of clones; roughly 85% were seen once. The sequenced sample was peripheral blood. Receptor source: a woman of 80 years or more with acute or convalescent COVID-19.

This clone came up once. J is TRBJ2-5 and V is TRBV7-9; 9 nucleotides align to TRBD2. Germline loops: CDR1 SEHNR, CDR2 FQNEAQ (reference sequence). J gave up 4 bases and V 6 bases, and 9 bases lay outside the gene matches. The CDR3 extends over 15 amino acids. CDR3 nucleotide sequence: TGTGCCAGCAGATGGAGCGGGGGGCCGGGAGAGACCCAGTACTTC. Translating it yields CASRWSGGPGETQYF.

The V and J genes are TRBV11-3 and TRBJ2-7, with D hard to call. The V and J ends lost 5 bases and 6 bases respectively, with 14 bases between them. Germline CDR1 and CDR2: SGHNT and YENEEA. This CDR3 contains 13 residues. CDR3 sequence reads: CASSLTPSREQYF. CDR3 bases: TGTGCCAGCAGCCTGACACCGTCGCGCGAGCAGTACTTC.

This sequence joins TRBV9 and TRBJ1-6; 10 bases line up with TRBD1. The germline V gene encodes CDR1 SGDLS and CDR2 YYNGEE. Trimming took 4 bases from V and 9 from J; bases not matched to a gene: 7. This CDR3 contains 15 residues. The CDR3 loop reads CASSFGTGEGSPLHF. Written as DNA, the CDR3 is TGTGCCAGCAGCTTCGGGACAGGGGAGGGTTCACCCCTCCACTTT.

The chain recombines TRBV19 with TRBJ1-1; D gene unclear. The V gene's germline CDR1 is LNHDA and CDR2 SQIVND (reference sequence). V dropped 3 bases and J dropped 6 bases, with 14 bases sitting between them. The CDR3 runs 14 residues. The CDR3 loop is CASSISQATAEAFF. CDR3 nucleotide sequence: TGTGCCAGTAGTATTAGTCAGGCTACCGCTGAAGCTTTCTTT.

This chain connects TRBV6-5 to TRBJ2-1, with D tentatively TRBD1 (5 bases). The germline V gene has CDR1 MNHEY and CDR2 SVGAGI. The CDR3 length is 15 residues. V was pared by 6 bases and J by 7 bases, with 19 bases between. The CDR3 is CASRPGQSKGNEQFF. The DNA for the CDR3 is TGTGCCAGCAGACCCGGGCAGTCGAAGGGGAATGAGCAGTTCTTC.

This chain joins TRBV10-3 and TRBJ1-5, with D possibly being TRBD1 (5 bases). Germline V gives CDR1 ENHRY, CDR2 SYGVKD. V gave up 2 bases and J gave up 0 bases, with 8 bases separating them. There are 15 residues in the CDR3. Here the CDR3 DNA reads TGTGCCATCAGTGAGGACAGTATTAGCAATCAGCCCCAGCATTTT. Translated: CAISEDSISNQPQHF.

The DNA of the CDR3 is TGTGCCAGTAGGGATGGACAGGGTCTTAATGAAAAACTGTTTTTT. It encodes CASRDGQGLNEKLFF. The chain has TRBV19 and TRBJ1-4; TRBD1 matches 8 bases. Looked up from germline, CDR1 is LNHDA and CDR2 is SQIVND (reference sequence). This CDR3 contains 15 residues. The V segment lost 6 bases and the J segment 4 bases; nucleotides outside the gene matches: 7.

The chain is built from TRBV11-3 and TRBJ2-2; 8 nucleotides line up with TRBD1. V gave up 5 bases and J gave up 9 bases; unmatched junction bases: 8. From germline, CDR1 is SGHNT and CDR2 YENEEA. The CDR3 length is 14 residues. The CDR3 DNA reads TGTGCCAGCAGCCCCCAGGACAGGGAAAGGGAGCTGTTTTTT. Its protein product is CASSPQDRERELFF.

Only one count was recorded for this clone. The genes are TRBV7-6 and TRBJ2-7; the match to TRBD2 covers 9 bases. The CDR3 sequence is 13 residues long. Germline CDR1 is SGHVS and CDR2 is FNYEAQ. With 4 bases clipped from V and 4 bases from J, the junction kept 2 bases outside the gene matches. In DNA form, the CDR3 reads TGTGCCAGCAGCTCGACTAGCGGTTACGAGCAGTACTTC. It specifies CASSSTSGYEQYF.

The chain has TRBV4-3 and TRBJ1-3; possible D gene TRBD1, 6 bases. The V end lost 1 base, the J end lost 3 bases, and 16 bases lay between the germline ends. The germline gives CDR1 LGHNA, CDR2 YSLEER. The CDR3 contains 17 residues. CDR3 sequence: CASSQGNAGAYGNTIYF. The CDR3 DNA reads TGCGCCAGCAGCCAAGGGAACGCGGGGGCGTATGGAAACACCATATATTTT.

This clone appeared once. The chain links TRBV10-1 to TRBJ1-1; D gene ambiguous. This CDR3 spans 12 amino acids. Trimming removed 7 bases at V and 4 bases at J, with 10 bases between. Germline V gene lookup returns CDR1 WNHNN and CDR2 SYGVQD (reference sequence). DNA of the CDR3: TGCGCCAGCATCGAGGTTAGCACTGAAGCTTTCTTT. This sequence encodes CASIEVSTEAFF.

This clone has just one count. The chain combines TRBV6-5 with TRBJ1-1; 7 bases align to TRBD1. Germline CDR1 and CDR2: MNHEY and SVGAGI. CDR3 length: 14 residues. Germline trimming cut 0 bases from V and 7 bases from J; bases unmatched to any gene: 5. Here the CDR3 DNA reads TGTGCCAGCAGTTACTCGCCGGGACAGCTTGAAGCTTTCTTT. The encoded protein is CASSYSPGQLEAFF.

V is TRBV7-2 and J is TRBJ2-7; D might be TRBD2 (6 bases). Trimming pared 6 bases from V and 4 bases from J, leaving 19 bases between. Looked up from germline, CDR1 is SGHTA and CDR2 is FQGNSA. CDR3 size: 15 residues. This CDR3 reads CASRNPGLGTYEQYF. The CDR3 DNA reads TGTGCCAGCAGGAACCCGGGACTGGGAACTTACGAGCAGTACTTC. Based on the CDR3 plus reference TRBV7-2 and TRBJ2-7, the full variable domain is GAGVSQSPSNKVTEKGKDVELRCDPISGHTALYWYRQSLGQGLEFLIYFQGNSAPDKSGLPSDRFSAERTGGSVSTLTIQRTQQEDSAVYLCASRNPGLGTYEQYFGPGTRLTVT.

The J gene is TRBJ1-1, the V gene TRBV21-1; the table calls TRBD1, which could not be checked here. TRBV21-1 is assigned pseudogene status. The CDR3 spans 10 residues. CDR3 coding DNA: TGTGCCAGCTTGAACCAGAAAGCTTTCTTT. It is translated as CASLNQKAFF.

The CDR3 sequence: CASSLLAANTEAFF. The CDR3 region has the DNA TGTGCCAGCAGCCTACTTGCGGCGAACACTGAAGCTTTCTTT. The chain has TRBV7-8 and TRBJ1-1; no reliable D call. Germline CDR1 SGHVS, CDR2 FQNEAQ. The CDR3 covers 14 residues. The V gene lost 5 bases and the J gene lost 1 base, with 11 bases spanning the gap.

The chain employs TRBV6-2 or TRBV6-3 and TRBJ1-6; tentatively, D is TRBD1 (6 bases). Germline V gives CDR1 MNHEY, CDR2 SVGEGT. Trimming removed 0 bases from V and 0 bases from J, with 12 bases in between. CDR3 length equals 18 residues. In nucleotides, the CDR3 is TGTGCCAGCAGTTACTCAAGACAGGCGAGCTCCTATAATTCACCCCTCCACTTT. Protein: CASSYSRQASSYNSPLHF.

The genes are TRBV10-3 and TRBJ1-1, with D unresolved. This CDR3 has 13 amino acids. Trimming removed 7 bases from V and 1 base from J, with 10 bases in between. CDR1 and CDR2 (germline): ENHRY, SYGVKD. The CDR3 loop reads CAITTDQNTEAFF. The CDR3 coding sequence is TGTGCCATCACTACAGACCAGAACACTGAAGCTTTCTTT.

The chain has TRBV3-1 (or the pseudogene TRBV3-2) and TRBJ1-2; a possible D gene is TRBD1 (5 bases). Germline V lookup: CDR1 LGHDT, CDR2 YNNKEL (reference sequence). The CDR3 covers 14 residues. Trimming removed 4 bases from V and 1 base from J, with 10 bases in between. CDR3 region: CASSPGGGNYGYTF. Here the CDR3 DNA reads TGTGCCAGCAGCCCGGGGGGGGGTAACTATGGCTACACCTTC.

The chain uses TRBV12-3 or TRBV12-4 and TRBJ2-7, with D possibly matching TRBD1 (6 bases). Deletions cut 5 bases from V and 4 bases from J, with 12 bases between. The CDR3 extends over 13 amino acids. CDR3 DNA: TGTGCCAGCAGTCACAGGGTAACATACGAGCAGTACTTC. Its protein is CASSHRVTYEQYF.

The chain joins TRBV6-5 to TRBJ2-7; 7 bases are shared with TRBD2. This CDR3 contains 15 residues. Germline V gene sequence: CDR1 MNHEY, CDR2 SVGAGI. V lost 0 bases to trimming and J lost 5 bases; unmatched junction nucleotides: 7. The CDR3 protein is CASSYSAGVDNEQYF. As DNA, the CDR3 is TGTGCCAGCAGTTACTCCGCGGGGGTCGATAACGAGCAGTACTTC.

This chain links TRBV3-1 (or the pseudogene TRBV3-2) with TRBJ2-3, with 7 bases identical to TRBD2. This CDR3 contains 17 residues. Per germline, CDR1 LGHDT and CDR2 YNNKEL (reference sequence). Unmatched junction bases numbered 13, after V lost 4 bases and J lost 3 bases. The CDR3 sequence is CASSPTIGGTWTDTQYF. In nucleotides, the CDR3 is TGTGCCAGCAGCCCGACCATCGGGGGGACCTGGACAGATACGCAGTATTTT.

The V gene is TRBV7-2, the J gene TRBJ1-1, with D possibly matching TRBD1 (5 bases). Germline V gene sequence: CDR1 SGHTA, CDR2 FQGNSA. The CDR3 is 16 amino acids. Trimming pared 5 bases from V and 2 bases from J, leaving 18 bases between. Written as DNA, the CDR3 is TGTGCCAGCAGCCCAAGGGGTGAAGCGTTAAACACTGAAGCTTTCTTT. This sequence encodes CASSPRGEALNTEAFF.

The chain has TRBV5-1 and TRBJ2-7, with TRBD1 as a possible D gene (5 bases). Germline assignment: CDR1 SGHRS and CDR2 YFSETQ. This CDR3 contains 14 residues. With 2 bases removed from V and 3 bases from J, the gap between germline ends came to 12 bases. CDR3 in amino acids: CASSFGLQDYEQYF. The DNA for the CDR3 is TGCGCCAGCAGCTTCGGGCTACAGGACTACGAGCAGTACTTC.

This clone has just one count. The V gene is TRBV3-1 (or the pseudogene TRBV3-2), the J gene TRBJ2-3, with TRBD2 identical over 7 bases. The CDR3 runs 15 residues. CDR1 is LGHDT and CDR2 is YNNKEL in the germline V gene (reference sequence). With V trimmed by 6 bases and J by 0 bases, 6 bases remained unmatched. CDR3 amino acids: CASRLQAGSTDTQYF. The DNA of the CDR3 is TGTGCCAGCAGGTTGCAAGCGGGGAGCACAGATACGCAGTATTTT.

The chain carries TRBV15 and TRBJ1-2; 9 bases align to TRBD1. The CDR3 runs to 15 residues. Germline CDR1 and CDR2: LNHNV and YYDKDF (reference sequence). V lost 1 base and J lost 2; bases outside the gene matches: 2. The CDR3, as DNA: TGTGCCACCAGCAGAGTGGGGACAGGGAACTATGGCTACACCTTC. Translation: CATSRVGTGNYGYTF.

This clone has a single count. The CDR3 loop reads CSGQQGALTEAFF. DNA of the CDR3: TGCAGCGGACAGCAGGGGGCGCTGACTGAAGCTTTCTTT. The chain has TRBV29-1 and TRBJ1-1; 8 nucleotides align to TRBD1. The CDR3 contains 13 residues. V was clipped by 7 bases and J by 5 bases; unmatched bases: 9. Germline loops: CDR1 SQVTM, CDR2 ANQGSEA.

V and J are TRBV2 and TRBJ1-2; 8 bases are shared with TRBD1. CDR1 is SNHLY, CDR2 FYNNEI, per germline. This CDR3 has 15 residues. Losses at the gene ends were 4 bases for V and 3 bases for J; bases not matched to a gene: 7. The CDR3 region has the DNA TGTGCCAGCAGTGGGTCAGGGGGCGCGGACTATGGCTACACCTTC. Its protein is CASSGSGGADYGYTF.

The chain combines TRBV5-4 with TRBJ1-2; maybe TRBD1 (6 bases). The CDR3 contains 17 residues. The ends were cut back, 0 bases at V and 7 bases at J, with 22 bases in the middle. Germline CDR1 SGHNT, CDR2 YYREEE (reference sequence). CDR3 coding DNA: TGTGCCAGCAGCTTGGGATCGACAGGACCAACCAAAGTTGGCTACACCTTC. Translated, it gives CASSLGSTGPTKVGYTF.

This rearrangement joins TRBV3-1 (or the pseudogene TRBV3-2) to TRBJ2-5; TRBD2 is a possible D gene (5 bases). Germline CDR1 LGHDT, CDR2 YNNKEL (reference sequence). The CDR3 is made up of 16 amino acids. Between the trimmed V and J ends, which lost 0 bases and 2 bases, there was a span of 13 bases. CDR3 sequence: CASSQDHEGQQETQYF. CDR3 nucleotides: TGTGCCAGCAGCCAAGATCACGAGGGTCAGCAAGAGACCCAGTACTTC.